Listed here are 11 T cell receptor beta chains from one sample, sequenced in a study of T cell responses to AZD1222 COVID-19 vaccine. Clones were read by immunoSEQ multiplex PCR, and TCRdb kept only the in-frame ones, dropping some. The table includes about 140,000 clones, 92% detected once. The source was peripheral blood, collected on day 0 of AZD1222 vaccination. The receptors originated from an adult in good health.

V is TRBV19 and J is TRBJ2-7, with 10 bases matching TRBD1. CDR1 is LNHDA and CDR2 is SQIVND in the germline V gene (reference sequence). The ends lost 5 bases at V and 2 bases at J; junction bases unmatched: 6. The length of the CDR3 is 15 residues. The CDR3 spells CASSWDRGSPYEQYF. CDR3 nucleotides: TGTGCCAGTAGTTGGGACAGGGGCTCCCCCTACGAGCAGTACTTC.

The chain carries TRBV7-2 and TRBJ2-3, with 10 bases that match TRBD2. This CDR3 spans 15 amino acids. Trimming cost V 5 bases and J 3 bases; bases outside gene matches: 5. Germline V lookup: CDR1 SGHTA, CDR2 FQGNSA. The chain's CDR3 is CASSPQGLATDTQYF. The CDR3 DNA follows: TGTGCCAGCAGCCCCCAGGGACTAGCGACAGATACGCAGTATTTT.

The CDR3 nucleotides read TGTCTCTCCCGGGACAATACTAACTATGGCTACACCTTC. This encodes CLSRDNTNYGYTF. V and J are TRBV6-5 and TRBJ1-2; tentative D call: TRBD1 (6 bases). This CDR3 has 13 residues. Germline V CDR1 and CDR2: MNHEY, SVGAGI.

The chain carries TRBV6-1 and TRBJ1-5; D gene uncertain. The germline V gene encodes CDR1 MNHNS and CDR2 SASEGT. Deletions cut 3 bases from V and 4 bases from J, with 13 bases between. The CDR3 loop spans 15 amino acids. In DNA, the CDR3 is TGTGCCAGCAGTGATTTGCAGACGGTAAATCAGCCCCAGCATTTT. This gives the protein CASSDLQTVNQPQHF.

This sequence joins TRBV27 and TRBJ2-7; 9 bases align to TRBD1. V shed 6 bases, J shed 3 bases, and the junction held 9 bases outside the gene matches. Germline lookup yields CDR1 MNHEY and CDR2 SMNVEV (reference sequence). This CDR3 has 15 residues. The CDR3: CASRPTTGGIYEQYF. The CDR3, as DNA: TGTGCCAGCAGACCGACTACAGGGGGCATCTACGAGCAGTACTTC.

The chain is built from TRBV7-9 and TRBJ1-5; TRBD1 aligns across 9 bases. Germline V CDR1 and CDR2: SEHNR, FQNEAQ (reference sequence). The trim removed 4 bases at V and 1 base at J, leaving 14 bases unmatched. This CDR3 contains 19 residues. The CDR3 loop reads CASSSTPGQGKGSNQPQHF. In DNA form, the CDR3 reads TGTGCCAGCAGCTCGACACCGGGACAGGGAAAAGGGAGCAATCAGCCCCAGCATTTT.

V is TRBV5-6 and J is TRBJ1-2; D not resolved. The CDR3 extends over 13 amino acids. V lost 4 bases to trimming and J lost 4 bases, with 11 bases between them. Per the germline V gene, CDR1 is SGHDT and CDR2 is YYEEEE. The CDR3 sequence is CASSLDVLYGYTF. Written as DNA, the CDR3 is TGTGCCAGCAGCCTGGACGTACTCTATGGCTACACCTTC.

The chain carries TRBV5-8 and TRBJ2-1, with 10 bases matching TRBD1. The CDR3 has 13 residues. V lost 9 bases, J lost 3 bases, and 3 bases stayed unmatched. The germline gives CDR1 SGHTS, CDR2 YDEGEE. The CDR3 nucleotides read TGTGCCACCGGACAGGGGGTCTACAATGAGCAGTTCTTC. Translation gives CATGQGVYNEQFF.

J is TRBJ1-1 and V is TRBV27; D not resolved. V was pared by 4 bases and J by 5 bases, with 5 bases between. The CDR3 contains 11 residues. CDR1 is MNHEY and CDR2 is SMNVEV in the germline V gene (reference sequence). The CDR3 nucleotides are TGTGCCAGCAGTTCCAGGACTGAAGCTTTCTTT. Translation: CASSSRTEAFF.

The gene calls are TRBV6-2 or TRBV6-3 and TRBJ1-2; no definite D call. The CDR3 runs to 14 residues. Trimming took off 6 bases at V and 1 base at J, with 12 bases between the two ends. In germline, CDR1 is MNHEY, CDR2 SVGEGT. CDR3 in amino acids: CASSLTRINYGYTF. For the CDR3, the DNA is TGTGCCAGCAGCCTAACCAGGATTAACTATGGCTACACCTTC.

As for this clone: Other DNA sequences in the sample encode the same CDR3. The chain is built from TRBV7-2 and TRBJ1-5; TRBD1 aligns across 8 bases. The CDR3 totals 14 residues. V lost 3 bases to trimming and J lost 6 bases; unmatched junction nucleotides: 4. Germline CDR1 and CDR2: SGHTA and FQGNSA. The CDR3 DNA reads TGTGCCAGCAGCTTCGGACAGGGTAGTCAGCCCCAGCATTTT. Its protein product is CASSFGQGSQPQHF.